These 19 T cell receptor beta chains were sequenced from one sample in a study of blood T cell repertoires in COVID-19. Method: immunoSEQ multiplex PCR; TCRdb's copy keeps in-frame clones and lacks some. The sample holds some 80,000 clones, roughly four fifths seen once. Material: peripheral blood. These receptors originate from a human donor in a cohort sampled during active COVID-19.

This clone was observed a single time. V and J are TRBV4-1 and TRBJ1-1; a possible D gene is TRBD1 (5 bases). V was shortened by 1 base and J by 1 base, with 10 bases between the two germline ends. Germline values: CDR1 MGHRA, CDR2 YSYEKL. CDR3 length: 15 residues. The CDR3 sequence is CASSQVADRNTEAFF. CDR3 sequence (DNA): TGCGCCAGCAGCCAAGTAGCAGACAGGAACACTGAAGCTTTCTTT.

The rearrangement links TRBV3-1 (or the pseudogene TRBV3-2) to TRBJ1-5; no clear D. Germline V gives CDR1 LGHDT, CDR2 YNNKEL (reference sequence). Trimming pared 2 bases from V and 0 bases from J, leaving 8 bases between. The CDR3 is 15 residues long. CDR3 DNA: TGTGCCAGCAGCCAACGGCAGGTTAGCAATCAGCCCCAGCATTTT. Translating gives CASSQRQVSNQPQHF.

This chain uses TRBV7-2 with TRBJ2-5; 8 bases line up with TRBD2. The V and J ends lost 3 bases and 5 bases, in that order; junction bases with no gene match: 8. Germline CDR1 reads SGHTA; CDR2 reads FQGNSA. The CDR3 is 15 residues long. The CDR3 protein is CASSFQGGGMETQYF. CDR3 coding DNA: TGTGCCAGCAGCTTTCAGGGCGGGGGGATGGAGACCCAGTACTTC.

This chain uses TRBV18 with TRBJ1-2, with TRBD1 as a possible D gene (6 bases). V lost 2 bases and J lost 1, with 11 bases in between. Looked up from germline, CDR1 is KGHSH and CDR2 is LQKENI. The CDR3 has 15 amino acids. DNA for the CDR3: TGTGCCAGCTCACCATTACAGGGAGTTAACTATGGCTACACCTTC. It is translated as CASSPLQGVNYGYTF.

The chain employs TRBV11-3 and TRBJ2-3, with 7 nucleotides matching TRBD1. V dropped 5 bases and J dropped 5; count of bases not matched to a gene: 7. The germline CDR1 and CDR2 sequences are SGHNT and YENEEA. The CDR3 length is 14 residues. For the CDR3, the DNA is TGTGCCAGCAGCCCTGGACAGGCCCGAGATACGCAGTATTTT. The encoded protein is CASSPGQARDTQYF.

The chain links TRBV11-2 to TRBJ1-3; D possibly corresponds to TRBD1 (5 bases). Germline-derived CDR1 and CDR2 are SGHAT and FQNNGV. V lost 2 bases and J 2 bases, leaving 13 bases between the germline ends. The CDR3 covers 16 residues. The CDR3 nucleotides are TGTGCCAGCAGCTTAAGGGGCGGCCCCCCTGGAAACACCATATATTTT. Protein sequence: CASSLRGGPPGNTIYF.

V usage is TRBV6-5 and J usage is TRBJ2-7; possibly TRBD2 for D (5 bases). This CDR3 is 14 amino acids long. CDR1 is MNHEY and CDR2 is SVGAGI in the germline V gene. V was pared by 4 bases and J by 0 bases, with 10 bases between. The CDR3, as DNA: TGTGCCAGCAGTTCAGACTACAGCTCCTACGAGCAGTACTTC. It translates to CASSSDYSSYEQYF.

CDR3 loop: CASSVSGATEAFF. CDR3 nucleotides: TGTGCCAGCAGTGTATCAGGTGCCACTGAAGCTTTCTTT. This chain links TRBV25-1 with TRBJ1-1; D is undetermined. V was shortened by 4 bases and J by 4 bases, with 10 bases between the two germline ends. The CDR3 is 13 amino acids. The V gene's germline CDR1 is MGHDK and CDR2 SYGVNS.

This chain links TRBV5-1 with TRBJ1-2, with 8 positions matching TRBD1. V shed 3 bases and J 7 bases; nucleotides not matched to a gene: 8. In germline, CDR1 is SGHRS, CDR2 YFSETQ. The CDR3 extends over 14 amino acids. The CDR3 DNA is TGCGCCAGCAGCTCTAACGGACAGGGACGTGGCTACACCTTC. As protein: CASSSNGQGRGYTF.

The CDR3 is CASSPPGGTEAFF. The CDR3 DNA follows: TGCGCCAGCAGCCCCCCCGGGGGAACTGAAGCTTTCTTT. V usage is TRBV4-3 and J usage is TRBJ1-1; possibly TRBD1 for D (5 bases). Germline assignment: CDR1 LGHNA and CDR2 YSLEER. The CDR3 runs to 13 residues. V lost 4 bases, J lost 5 bases, and 11 bases lay in between.

The genes are TRBV6-5 and TRBJ1-1; possible D gene TRBD1, 6 bases. CDR3 length: 14 amino acids. Per germline, CDR1 MNHEY and CDR2 SVGAGI. V was cut by 10 bases and J by 1 base, with 16 bases left in between. CDR3 sequence (DNA): TGTGCCACCCGAAACGGGGGGCCGAACACTGAAGCTTTCTTT. It codes for CATRNGGPNTEAFF.

V and J are TRBV5-6 and TRBJ1-2; TRBD1 aligns across 8 bases. V shed 4 bases and J 5 bases; nucleotides not matched to a gene: 4. Germline CDR1 is SGHDT and CDR2 is YYEEEE. The CDR3 is 13 residues long. The CDR3 bases are TGTGCCAGCAGCGCAGGGGGCCTTTATGGCTACACCTTC. Translation gives CASSAGGLYGYTF. The entire variable domain, with the rest obtained from reference TRBV5-6 and TRBJ1-2, is as follows: DAGVTQSPTHLIKTRGQQVTLRCSPKSGHDTVSWYQQALGQGPQFIFQYYEEEERQRGNFPDRFSGHQFPNYSSELNVNALLLGDSALYLCASSAGGLYGYTFGSGTRLTVV.

This chain links TRBV19 with TRBJ2-7; 7 bases map to TRBD1. The CDR3 is made up of 13 amino acids. Germline V gene sequence: CDR1 LNHDA, CDR2 SQIVND (reference sequence). V shed 5 bases and J 6 bases; nucleotides not matched to a gene: 7. In DNA, the CDR3 is TGTGCCAGTAGTGTTGGGACAGTCTTCGAGCAGTACTTC. This sequence encodes CASSVGTVFEQYF.

This rearrangement joins TRBV5-5 to TRBJ2-7, with 8 nucleotides matching TRBD2. Germline CDR1 reads SGHKS; CDR2 reads YYEKEE (reference sequence). The CDR3 loop spans 14 amino acids. V was clipped by 4 bases and J by 3 bases; unmatched bases: 6. CDR3 sequence (DNA): TGTGCCAGCAGCCCGGGTCGGGGGGGCTACGAGCAGTACTTC. This codes for CASSPGRGGYEQYF.

This rearrangement joins TRBV11-1 to TRBJ2-1; a possible D gene is TRBD1 (6 bases). The CDR3 has 12 amino acids. V lost 1 base and J 9 bases, leaving 7 bases between the germline ends. Germline lookup yields CDR1 SGHAT and CDR2 FQDESV (reference sequence). CDR3 sequence reads: CASSLDRVEQFF. CDR3 DNA: TGTGCCAGCAGCTTAGACAGGGTTGAGCAGTTCTTC.

The chain combines TRBV11-2 with TRBJ1-2, with 7 bases fitting TRBD1. V lost 5 bases to trimming and J lost 3 bases; unmatched junction nucleotides: 3. Germline V gene sequence: CDR1 SGHAT, CDR2 FQNNGV. This CDR3 region has 13 residues. Here the CDR3 reads CASSLGTDYGYTF. DNA of the CDR3: TGTGCCAGCAGCCTCGGGACAGACTATGGCTACACCTTC.

V is TRBV13 and J is TRBJ1-5; D gene uncertain. Germline CDR1 reads PRHDT; CDR2 reads FYEKMQ (reference sequence). The V end was cut by 6 bases, the J end by 4 bases, with 19 bases between. This CDR3 has 16 amino acids. The CDR3 DNA sequence: TGTGCCAGCAGTATCGGCCGCCCGGCGGGGAATCAGCCCCAGCATTTT. Translated: CASSIGRPAGNQPQHF.

The rearrangement joins TRBV20-1 to TRBJ2-5, with 8 bases matching TRBD1. The CDR3 runs to 14 residues. Trimming took 3 bases from V and 5 from J; bases not matched to a gene: 8. Germline loops: CDR1 DFQATT, CDR2 SNEGSKA (reference sequence). The CDR3 coding sequence is TGCAGTGCTAGTGTTTCAGGGGGCAGGGAGACCCAGTACTTC. Translating gives CSASVSGGRETQYF.

The sample holds a few counts of this clone. The chain is built from TRBV5-1 and TRBJ1-1, with D possibly being TRBD1 (5 bases). The CDR3 runs 14 residues. CDR1 is SGHRS, CDR2 YFSETQ, per germline. Trimming took 1 base from V and 7 from J, leaving 14 bases between them. CDR3 in amino acids: CASSLFGQGIEAFF. CDR3 nucleotides: TGCGCCAGCAGCTTGTTTGGGCAGGGAATTGAAGCTTTCTTT.